The 9 T cell receptor beta chains in this list originate from one sample, sequenced in a study of blood T cell repertoires in COVID-19. Clones were read by immunoSEQ multiplex PCR, and TCRdb kept only the in-frame ones, dropping some. Altogether about 390,000 clones are present, approximately 87% being singletons, with the ten largest covering roughly 2%. Sequencing input: peripheral blood. Source of these receptors: a woman aged 55-69 years with COVID-19, enrolled during active disease.

The J gene is TRBJ2-3, the V gene TRBV7-2; no reliable D call. V shed 0 bases and J shed 4 bases, with 11 bases lying between them. CDR1 is SGHTA and CDR2 is FQGNSA in the germline V gene. The CDR3 runs to 15 residues. In DNA, the CDR3 is TGTGCCAGCAGCTTAGCGCTACCGGGTTCAGATACGCAGTATTTT. It encodes CASSLALPGSDTQYF.

This chain uses TRBV2 with TRBJ2-5; TRBD1 matches at 7 bases. The length of the CDR3 is 11 residues. Trimming at V came to 11 bases and at J to 1 base, leaving 1 base not matched to a gene. In germline, CDR1 is SNHLY, CDR2 FYNNEI. The CDR3 DNA is TGTGCCGGGACAGTCCAAGAGACCCAGTACTTC. Translating gives CAGTVQETQYF.

CDR3 in amino acids: CASSLAGRDYSYEQYF. Written as DNA, the CDR3 is TGTGCCAGCAGCTTGGCAGGCAGGGATTATTCCTACGAGCAGTACTTC. The genes are TRBV5-6 and TRBJ2-7; tentatively, D is TRBD1 (5 bases). The CDR3 has 16 amino acids. Germline V gene lookup returns CDR1 SGHDT and CDR2 YYEEEE. V shed 0 bases and J shed 1 base, with 14 bases lying between them.

J is TRBJ1-2 and V is TRBV7-3; 7 nucleotides line up with TRBD1. The CDR3 has 15 amino acids. The germline CDR1 and CDR2 sequences are SGHTA and FQGTGA. J lost 7 bases, V lost 4 bases, and 12 bases had no gene match. CDR3 bases: TGTGCCAGCAGCTCCACAGGGGTTAAAATGGGTGGCTACACCTTC. Its translation is CASSSTGVKMGGYTF.

The chain is built from TRBV19 and TRBJ2-4; 10 bases match TRBD1. The germline V gene encodes CDR1 LNHDA and CDR2 SQIVND (reference sequence). The CDR3 contains 16 residues. The V gene end was trimmed by 6 bases and the J gene end by 0 bases; junction bases not matched to a gene: 5. CDR3: CASSRTGGVAKNIQYF. The DNA for the CDR3 is TGTGCCAGTAGCAGGACAGGGGGGGTAGCCAAAAACATTCAGTACTTC.

This chain connects TRBV5-8 to TRBJ1-3; D might be TRBD1 (6 bases). The germline CDR1 and CDR2 sequences are SGHTS and YDEGEE. This CDR3 comprises 15 residues. V lost 4 bases to trimming and J lost 4 bases, with 15 bases between them. Here the CDR3 DNA reads TGTGCCAGCAGCCGGACGACTCAGGGGGGAAACACCATATATTTT. Translating it yields CASSRTTQGGNTIYF.

The rearrangement uses TRBV21-1 and TRBJ2-7; the D call TRBD1 from the table was never checked on the DNA. TRBV21-1 is a documented pseudogene. This CDR3 has 14 amino acids. The CDR3 DNA follows: TGTGCCAGCAGCAAAGGGACAGATGTGTACGAGCAGTACTTC. It is translated as CASSKGTDVYEQYF.

The chain combines TRBV11-2 with TRBJ2-7; D possibly corresponds to TRBD2 (6 bases). Trimming left V 2 bases short and J 6 bases short, with 17 bases between. Germline V gives CDR1 SGHAT, CDR2 FQNNGV. The CDR3 runs 15 residues. The CDR3 DNA is TGTGCCAGCAGCTTACGAGTGGGGGGAACGGGCGAGCAGTACTTC. Translation gives CASSLRVGGTGEQYF.

The V and J genes are TRBV7-3 and TRBJ2-6, with 7 bases that match TRBD1. The CDR3 covers 17 residues. CDR1 SGHTA and CDR2 FQGTGA come from the germline V gene. The junction had 7 bases not matched to a gene; V was cut back by 5 bases and J by 0 bases. This CDR3 reads CASSATGASSGANVLTF. CDR3 in DNA: TGTGCCAGCAGCGCTACAGGGGCGAGCTCTGGGGCCAACGTCCTGACTTTC.